The 4 T cell receptor beta chains reported below all come from one sample, sequenced in a study of blood T cells in healthy people across ages. Combining a sample-barcoded 5' primer with a J-beta primer mix, a second PCR ran for roughly 7 to 12 cycles. Using its own MiXCR run on the 5' RACE reads, TCRdb lists one record per CDR3 protein. Of roughly 2 million distinct CDR3 sequences in the sample, around 48% were seen once. Sample: blood. The receptors stem from a middle-aged woman in good health.

Only a few counts were recorded for this clonotype. This rearrangement joins TRBV6-1 to TRBJ2-7, with TRBD2 matching over 8 bases. Germline assignment: CDR1 MNHNS and CDR2 SASEGT. Germline trimming cut 1 base from V and 2 bases from J; bases unmatched to any gene: 4. The CDR3 is 15 amino acids. The CDR3 spells CASSEGSGGPYEQYF. The CDR3 bases are TGTGCCAGCAGTGAAGGGTCGGGGGGGCCCTACGAGCAGTACTTC.

Only a few counts were recorded for this clonotype. CDR3 residues: CASSSRGQLQETQYF. The CDR3, as DNA: TGTGCCAGCAGTTCAAGGGGACAGTTACAAGAGACCCAGTACTTC. The chain joins TRBV28 to TRBJ2-5; the match to TRBD1 covers 7 bases. Losses at the gene ends were 4 bases for V and 2 bases for J; bases not matched to a gene: 7. This CDR3 has 15 amino acids. CDR1 is MDHEN and CDR2 is SYDVKM in the germline V gene. The whole variable domain, filled in from reference TRBV28 and TRBJ2-5, reads DVKVTQSSRYLVKRTGEKVFLECVQDMDHENMFWYRQDPGLGLRLIYFSYDVKMKEKGDIPEGYSVSREKKERFSLILESASTNQTSMYLCASSSRGQLQETQYFGPGTRLLVL.

This CDR3 is CASSLEGSNSGANVLTF. CDR3 sequence (DNA): TGTGCCAGCAGCTTAGAAGGCTCCAACTCTGGGGCCAACGTCCTGACTTTC. This chain links TRBV7-6 with TRBJ2-6; D call uncertain. CDR1 and CDR2 from the germline V gene are SGHVS and FNYEAQ. CDR3 size: 17 residues. Deletions cut 1 base from V and 0 bases from J, with 10 bases between. Using reference TRBV7-6 and TRBJ2-6 for the parts outside the CDR3, the full variable domain is GAGVSQSPRYKVTKRGQDVALRCDPISGHVSLYWYRQALGQGPEFLTYFNYEAQQDKSGLPNDRFSAERPEGSISTLTIQRTEQRDSAMYRCASSLEGSNSGANVLTFGAGSRLTVL.

V is TRBV14 and J is TRBJ2-5; a weak D match, TRBD1 (5 bases). CDR3 length: 14 amino acids. Per the germline V gene, CDR1 is SGHDN and CDR2 is FVKESK. V was clipped by 0 bases and J by 11 bases, with 16 bases between them. The CDR3 coding sequence is TGTGCCAGCAGCCAAGACTCGACAGCCGGTAGGCAGTACTTC. Residues: CASSQDSTAGRQYF.